The 13 T cell receptor beta chains presented below share a single source sample, sequenced in a study of regulatory T cells in long-lasting Graves disease. This sample's time point: newly diagnosed GD, antithyroid drugs for less than 3 months. From RNA extracted from PBMCs, the TCR library was made. Arm-PCR of CDR3 regions and iRepertoire HTBI primers were the basis on which TCR beta libraries were built. TCRdb re-called the multiplex PCR reads with MiXCR, one entry per CDR3 protein. The sample lists 350,000 to 550,000 distinct CDR3 sequences, about 15% occurring once. These data are also associated with another study on T cells in Graves' hyperthyroidism and ophthalmopathy.

The specimen was peripheral blood mononuclear cells (PBMCs), collected at new diagnosis, from a patient treated with antithyroid drugs. The receptors shown here come from a young woman with Graves disease.

Comments on this clonotype: This likely traces to a read error, being one base from a far larger clone. The chain carries TRBV7-8 and TRBJ2-7; D remains ambiguous. V lost 7 bases, J lost 3 bases, and 10 bases lay in between. Per germline, CDR1 SGHVS and CDR2 FQNEAQ. The CDR3 length is 12 residues. In DNA form, the CDR3 reads TGTGCCAGCACCCAGACCCTCTACGAGCAGTACTTC. Translating gives CASTQTLYEQYF.

The rearrangement uses TRBV7-9 and TRBJ2-5, with D perhaps TRBD2 (5 bases). The V gene's germline CDR1 is SEHNR and CDR2 FQNEAQ (reference sequence). This CDR3 region has 15 residues. Deletions cut 1 base from V and 3 bases from J, with 12 bases between. In nucleotides, the CDR3 is TGTGCCAGCAGCTTAGGAGCGGTACCCAAAGAGACCCAGTACTTC. Residues: CASSLGAVPKETQYF.

This clonotype was detected many times. The chain combines TRBV4-1 with TRBJ2-7; D might be TRBD2 (5 bases). CDR1 is MGHRA and CDR2 is YSYEKL in the germline V gene. Trimming left V 0 bases short and J 0 bases short, with 18 bases between. This CDR3 region has 18 residues. The CDR3 DNA reads TGCGCCAGCAGCCAAGATATTTTGAGGGCATCCGGCTCCTACGAGCAGTACTTC. This encodes CASSQDILRASGSYEQYF.

Ten or more counts support this clonotype. The chain carries TRBV19 and TRBJ1-1; the D is unclear. Trimming shortened V by 0 bases and J by 1 base, and 3 bases separated the two germline ends. CDR3 length: 13 residues. CDR1 LNHDA and CDR2 SQIVND come from the germline V gene (reference sequence). CDR3 in amino acids: CASSIERNTEAFF. The CDR3 coding sequence is TGTGCCAGTAGTATAGAGAGGAACACTGAAGCTTTCTTT. Complete variable domain (other parts from reference TRBV19 and TRBJ1-1): DGGITQSPKYLFRKEGQNVTLSCEQNLNHDAMYWYRQDPGQGLRLIYYSQIVNDFQKGDIAEGYSVSREKKESFPLTVTSAQKNPTAFYLCASSIERNTEAFFGQGTRLTVV.

The rearrangement links TRBV29-1 to TRBJ1-2, with no clear D. Germline CDR1 SQVTM, CDR2 ANQGSEA. With 3 bases removed from V and 3 bases from J, the gap between germline ends came to 11 bases. The CDR3 is 13 residues long. The CDR3 DNA sequence: TGCAGCGTTGATGCGACGGAGCACTATGGCTACACCTTC. Protein product: CSVDATEHYGYTF.

The sample holds many counts of this clonotype. V and J are TRBV28 and TRBJ2-7; TRBD1 aligns across 9 bases. The CDR3 sequence is 14 residues long. Unmatched junction bases numbered 7, after V lost 5 bases and J lost 5 bases. Looked up from germline, CDR1 is MDHEN and CDR2 is SYDVKM. The DNA for the CDR3 is TGTGCCAGCAGTCCTACAGGGGGCTGGGACGAGCAGTACTTC. Protein sequence: CASSPTGGWDEQYF.

In regard to this clonotype: The conserved final phenylalanine or tryptophan is absent from the CDR3, which likely points to a read error. The limits of the CDR3 on the DNA are not certain, so only TCRdb's listed CDR3 is given. V is TRBV12-3 or TRBV12-4 and J is TRBJ2-1; the table names TRBD2, a call not compared with the DNA. Inclusive of both ends, the CDR3 amounts to 13 amino acids. The CDR3 region is CASSSGRLAWGSL.

Regarding this clonotype: This could be a read error, since a much larger clone is one nucleotide away. This chain links TRBV20-1 with TRBJ2-1, with TRBD2 matching 9 bases. Trimming at V came to 0 bases and at J to 10 bases, leaving 13 bases not matched to a gene. CDR3 length equals 16 residues. Germline CDR1 is DFQATT and CDR2 is SNEGSKA (reference sequence). The CDR3 sequence is CSARDRAASGKSEQFF. CDR3 sequence (DNA): TGCAGTGCTAGAGATCGTGCGGCTAGCGGGAAATCCGAGCAGTTCTTC.

This clonotype was seen many times. This chain connects TRBV7-2 to TRBJ2-3; 12 nucleotides align to TRBD1. The V gene's germline CDR1 is SGHTA and CDR2 FQGNSA. J was trimmed by 4 bases and V by 1 base; bases with no gene match: 0. This CDR3 contains 15 residues. The CDR3 DNA sequence: TGTGCCAGCAGCTTAGGGGACAGGGGGCCAGATACGCAGTATTTT. The encoded protein is CASSLGDRGPDTQYF.

Many counts were recorded for this clonotype. The chain recombines TRBV30 with TRBJ1-5, with D unresolved. The CDR3 consists of 15 residues. V lost 0 bases and J lost 2, with 11 bases in between. The V gene's germline CDR1 is GTSNPN and CDR2 SVGIG (reference sequence). CDR3 nucleotides: TGTGCCTGGAGTGTTGGGCTGGAGGGCAATCAGCCCCAGCATTTT. Its protein product is CAWSVGLEGNQPQHF. Variable domain in full (rest from reference TRBV30 and TRBJ1-5): SQTIHQWPATLVQPVGSPLSLECTVEGTSNPNLYWYRQAAGRGLQLLFYSVGIGQISSEVPQNLSASRPQDRQFILSSKKLLLSDSGFYLCAWSVGLEGNQPQHFGDGTRLSIL.

The table lists this clonotype with a few counts. J is TRBJ2-2 and V is TRBV7-3; 7 nucleotides match TRBD2. The ends lost 5 bases at V and 4 bases at J; junction bases unmatched: 16. Germline CDR1 is SGHTA and CDR2 is FQGTGA. This CDR3 region has 18 residues. CDR3 nucleotide sequence: TGTGCCAGCAGCCCAAGCGGACTAGGCGTAGGCGGCACCGGGGAGCTGTTTTTT. Translated: CASSPSGLGVGGTGELFF. The full variable domain, its missing parts supplied by reference TRBV7-3 and TRBJ2-2, is GAGVSQTPSNKVTEKGKYVELRCDPISGHTALYWYRQSLGQGPEFLIYFQGTGAADDSGLPNDRFFAVRPEGSVSTLKIQRTERGDSAVYLCASSPSGLGVGGTGELFFGEGSRLTVL.

At least ten counts were recorded for this clonotype. The gene calls are TRBV6-2 or TRBV6-3 and TRBJ2-2; 7 bases match TRBD1. The CDR3 is 14 residues long. Germline CDR1 and CDR2: MNHEY and SVGEGT. V shed 6 bases, J shed 0 bases, and the junction held 1 base outside the gene matches. CDR3 bases: TGTGCCAGCAGAACAGGGGCGAACACCGGGGAGCTGTTTTTT. Translation: CASRTGANTGELFF.

This clonotype has a handful of counts. The V call is TRBV3-1, the J call TRBJ2-7, with a weak D call TRBD2 (5 bases). The V end was cut by 4 bases, the J end by 0 bases, with 13 bases between. This CDR3 region has 15 residues. Per the germline V gene, CDR1 is LGHDT and CDR2 is YNNKEL (reference sequence). The CDR3 DNA follows: TGTGCCAGCAGCCCAAGAGGCGGGTTCTCCTACGAGCAGTACTTC. It specifies CASSPRGGFSYEQYF.